This T cell receptor beta chain was sequenced during a study of shared clonotypes between healthy human individuals. Profiled with immunoSEQ multiplex PCR; TCRdb holds only in-frame clones, not every one. The sample shows a few million clones, approximately 93% of them seen only once. The V segment lost 5 bases and the J segment 2 bases; nucleotides outside the gene matches: 1. The CDR3 spans 14 residues. Per germline, CDR1 MNHNS and CDR2 SASEGT. The donors, healthy adults who were HIV-negative, had experienced no recent acute infections or vaccinations. Caucasian adults residing in Nashville, Tennessee made up all the donors. A CD45RA+ naive subset and a CD45RA-negative memory subset were split from CD4+ cells. About this clone itself: Its matching antigen is unknown. The same CDR3 can be traced to other DNA sequences in this sample.

Findings and caveats of the study: A handful of donors showed sharing of 4.5% to 6% of naive CD4 clonotypes.

This sequence was found in a young man in good health. Some clones in this sample may be carry-over from other donors' samples. The sample comprised naive CD4+ T cells from PBMCs. Subset: CD45RA+ positively selected. This sequence joins TRBV6-1 and TRBJ1-2; 11 nucleotides match TRBD1. The CDR3 reads CASSRDRGNYGYTF. The CDR3 DNA reads TGTGCCAGCAGTAGGGACAGGGGGAACTATGGCTACACCTTC.